This T cell receptor beta chain was obtained from a study of blood T cell repertoires in COVID-19. Source study methods: Counts of nucleated cells, estimated from reference gene primer amplification, were obtained. Sequencing was performed with immunoSEQ multiplex PCR; in TCRdb, only in-frame clones are kept and a portion is missing. V and J calls plus clone size are reproduced from that table; the DNA served to infer D and trimming. This table has 200,000 to 250,000 clones, 80% to 90% appearing once. The CDR3 runs to 12 residues. V trimming: 7 bases; J trimming: 5 bases; junction bases outside the gene matches: 5. Germline V gene sequence: CDR1 SGHRS, CDR2 YFSETQ. It was during active infection that Seattle patients were enrolled and then longitudinally followed.

This chain connects TRBV5-1 to TRBJ2-5, with 7 bases lining up with TRBD2. The sequence came from a man in his forties or fifties with COVID-19, enrolled during active disease. Sequenced input: peripheral blood. For the CDR3, the DNA is TGCGCCAGCGGGGGGGAGTGGGAGACCCAGTACTTC. It codes for CASGGEWETQYF.